Presented here are 24 T cell receptor beta chains from one specimen sequenced in a study of blood T cell repertoires in COVID-19. The assay was immunoSEQ multiplex PCR, and TCRdb's table has in-frame clones only and misses some. The sample records over 140,000 clones, approximately 79% being singletons. The sequenced sample was PBMCs or T cells enriched from blood (not recorded which). Receptor source: a woman aged 45 to 65 who had recovered from COVID-19.

The chain recombines TRBV25-1 with TRBJ2-1, with 12 bases identical to TRBD2. The CDR3 runs to 15 residues. V shed 4 bases and J 4 bases; nucleotides not matched to a gene: 2. The germline CDR1 and CDR2 sequences are MGHDK and SYGVNS. The CDR3 here is CASSGTSGNYNEQFF. In DNA, the CDR3 is TGTGCCAGCAGTGGGACTAGCGGGAATTACAATGAGCAGTTCTTC.

The gene calls are TRBV28 and TRBJ1-1; TRBD1 agrees at 7 bases. Germline loops: CDR1 MDHEN, CDR2 SYDVKM. Losses at the gene ends were 8 bases for V and 5 bases for J; bases not matched to a gene: 11. The CDR3 extends over 14 amino acids. The CDR3 spells CASLEGAPGTEAFF. CDR3 nucleotides: TGTGCCAGCTTGGAGGGGGCGCCTGGGACTGAAGCTTTCTTT.

The gene calls are TRBV2 and TRBJ1-1; D remains ambiguous. Trimming left V 8 bases short and J 7 bases short, with 11 bases between. Germline V gene data show CDR1 as SNHLY and CDR2 as FYNNEI. The CDR3 runs 11 residues. The CDR3 DNA reads as TGTGCCAGCTACCAAACAGATGAAGCTTTCTTT. It codes for CASYQTDEAFF.

V usage is TRBV2 and J usage is TRBJ2-7; the match to TRBD1 covers 8 bases. V gave up 2 bases and J gave up 3 bases; unmatched junction bases: 6. The CDR3 runs 15 residues. Germline CDR1 and CDR2: SNHLY and FYNNEI. In DNA form, the CDR3 reads TGTGCCAGCAGTGAAAGGCAGGGGGCTATCTACGAGCAGTACTTC. As protein: CASSERQGAIYEQYF. Based on the CDR3 plus reference TRBV2 and TRBJ2-7, the full variable domain is EPEVTQTPSHQVTQMGQEVILRCVPISNHLYFYWYRQILGQKVEFLVSFYNNEISEKSEIFDDQFSVERPDGSNFTLKIRSTKLEDSAMYFCASSERQGAIYEQYFGPGTRLTVT.

The chain has TRBV6-2 or TRBV6-3 and TRBJ2-1, with D possibly being TRBD2 (5 bases). This CDR3 is 11 amino acids long. CDR1 and CDR2 from the germline V gene are MNHEY and SVGEGT. V was pared by 6 bases and J by 12 bases, with 12 bases between. CDR3 region: CASSPRLMQFF. Here the CDR3 DNA reads TGTGCCAGCAGCCCCAGACTAATGCAGTTCTTC.

This chain connects TRBV25-1 to TRBJ1-1; the D gene is possibly TRBD1 (6 bases). Germline values: CDR1 MGHDK, CDR2 SYGVNS. V was clipped by 3 bases and J by 7 bases, with 21 bases between them. The CDR3 totals 16 residues. The CDR3 spells CASSDLSSGGESEAFF. The CDR3 region has the DNA TGTGCCAGCAGTGATCTTTCTTCGGGGGGCGAGAGTGAAGCTTTCTTT.

The V and J genes are TRBV25-1 and TRBJ2-1, with D possibly TRBD2 on 6 matching bases. Looked up from germline, CDR1 is MGHDK and CDR2 is SYGVNS. Trimming stripped 3 bases from V and 2 bases from J, with 11 bases between. CDR3 length: 15 amino acids. CDR3 protein: CASSDPGRTYNEQFF. CDR3 sequence (DNA): TGTGCCAGCAGTGACCCCGGGAGAACCTACAATGAGCAGTTCTTC.

The chain employs TRBV6-5 and TRBJ1-1; perhaps TRBD1 as D (5 bases). The ends were cut back, 7 bases at V and 2 bases at J, with 17 bases in the middle. Germline values: CDR1 MNHEY, CDR2 SVGAGI. The CDR3 is 15 amino acids. CDR3 in amino acids: CASTGAEGINTEAFF. CDR3 nucleotides: TGTGCCAGCACTGGGGCAGAAGGGATCAACACTGAAGCTTTCTTT.

Here the CDR3 reads CASSRTGTGPYEQYF. Here the CDR3 DNA reads TGTGCCAGCAGCCGAACCGGGACAGGCCCCTACGAGCAGTACTTC. The J gene is TRBJ2-7, the V gene TRBV7-9; TRBD1 matches 8 bases. CDR1 is SEHNR, CDR2 FQNEAQ, per germline (reference sequence). Trimming at V came to 5 bases and at J to 2 bases, leaving 8 bases not matched to a gene. This CDR3 comprises 15 residues.

This chain links TRBV19 with TRBJ2-1; 8 bases are a match to TRBD1. From germline, CDR1 is LNHDA and CDR2 SQIVND (reference sequence). The CDR3 has 15 amino acids. V lost 6 bases, J lost 0 bases, and 4 bases stayed unmatched. The CDR3 sequence is CASSSDRGSYNEQFF. CDR3 DNA: TGTGCCAGTAGCTCCGACAGGGGCTCCTACAATGAGCAGTTCTTC.

The chain couples TRBV28 to TRBJ2-5; 12 bases align to TRBD1. V trimming: 1 base; J trimming: 6 bases; junction bases outside the gene matches: 6. The CDR3 runs to 16 residues. CDR1 and CDR2 (germline): MDHEN, SYDVKM. CDR3 sequence (DNA): TGTGCCAGCAGTTTATTAGGGACAGGGGGCATGAAGACCCAGTACTTC. It yields the protein CASSLLGTGGMKTQYF.

In regard to this clone: The DNA is left out, because the CDR3 cannot be placed on it with certainty; the CDR3 is given as TCRdb lists it. This chain connects TRBV20-1 to TRBJ1-4; TRBD1 is taken as the D call from the table, unchecked against the DNA. Per the germline V gene, CDR1 is DFQATT and CDR2 is SNEGSKA (reference sequence). The CDR3 spans 10 residues, counting both ends. The CDR3 is CSVGPGTMFF.

The chain uses TRBV7-2 and TRBJ2-1, with 9 bases aligning to TRBD2. CDR1 and CDR2 from the germline V gene are SGHTA and FQGNSA. V dropped 5 bases and J dropped 1; count of bases not matched to a gene: 3. The CDR3 runs 15 residues. The CDR3 DNA is TGTGCCAGCAGCCAAAGCGGGGGGTCCTACAATGAGCAGTTCTTC. It translates to CASSQSGGSYNEQFF. Combining the CDR3 with reference TRBV7-2 and TRBJ2-1 gives the whole variable domain GAGVSQSPSNKVTEKGKDVELRCDPISGHTALYWYRQSLGQGLEFLIYFQGNSAPDKSGLPSDRFSAERTGGSVSTLTIQRTQQEDSAVYLCASSQSGGSYNEQFFGPGTRLTVL.

The chain employs TRBV19 and TRBJ2-7, with D possibly being TRBD1 (5 bases). CDR1 and CDR2 (germline): LNHDA, SQIVND (reference sequence). Trimming pared 6 bases from V and 3 bases from J, leaving 9 bases between. The CDR3 covers 12 residues. The CDR3 loop is CASSYDSYEQYF. As DNA, the CDR3 is TGTGCCAGTAGCTATGACAGCTACGAGCAGTACTTC.

V and J are TRBV4-2 and TRBJ1-4; maybe TRBD1 (6 bases). Trimming took 5 bases from V and 2 from J, leaving 12 bases between them. The germline gives CDR1 LGHNA, CDR2 YNFKEQ. The CDR3 contains 15 residues. The CDR3 DNA follows: TGTGCCAGCAGCGCCCAACAGGGCACTAATGAAAAACTGTTTTTT. Translation gives CASSAQQGTNEKLFF.

The DNA for the CDR3 is TGTGCCAGCAGCCAAAGCGGGAGGGTCTACAATGAGCAGTTCTTC. Translation: CASSQSGRVYNEQFF. The chain couples TRBV3-1 (or the pseudogene TRBV3-2) to TRBJ2-1, with 10 positions matching TRBD2. The CDR3 is 15 residues long. V lost 2 bases and J lost 3; bases outside the gene matches: 1. Germline values: CDR1 LGHDT, CDR2 YNNKEL (reference sequence).

This clone was seen just once. The chain links TRBV28 to TRBJ2-7, with D perhaps TRBD2 (6 bases). The CDR3 is 12 residues long. The germline CDR1 and CDR2 sequences are MDHEN and SYDVKM. The ends were cut back, 6 bases at V and 3 bases at J, with 9 bases in the middle. In DNA form, the CDR3 reads TGTGCCAGCAGCCTGCGGGGCTACGAGCAGTACTTC. Amino acids: CASSLRGYEQYF.

The rearrangement uses TRBV3-1 (or the pseudogene TRBV3-2) and TRBJ1-2; D remains unclear. This CDR3 has 14 residues. Germline loops: CDR1 LGHDT, CDR2 YNNKEL (reference sequence). V was clipped by 0 bases and J by 10 bases, with 15 bases between them. The chain's CDR3 is CASSQDRTEPSYTF. As DNA, the CDR3 is TGTGCCAGCAGCCAAGATCGAACAGAACCATCCTACACCTTC.

V is TRBV20-1 and J is TRBJ1-1; TRBD1 might be the D (6 bases). Trimming left V 5 bases short and J 7 bases short, with 11 bases between. The CDR3 length is 11 residues. Germline CDR1 is DFQATT and CDR2 is SNEGSKA (reference sequence). Here the CDR3 reads CSAPTTGEAFF. The CDR3 DNA reads as TGCAGTGCTCCCACGACAGGTGAAGCTTTCTTT.

The chain couples TRBV13 to TRBJ2-7, with 9 bases fitting TRBD1. Germline CDR1 is PRHDT and CDR2 is FYEKMQ (reference sequence). J gave up 6 bases and V 3 bases, and 6 bases lay outside the gene matches. CDR3 length equals 14 residues. This chain's CDR3 is CASSFRDRVREQYF. CDR3 DNA: TGTGCCAGCAGCTTCCGGGACAGGGTCCGCGAGCAGTACTTC.

CDR3 region: CASSFRSSLSYEQYF. CDR3 coding DNA: TGTGCCAGCAGCTTTAGGTCTAGCCTTTCCTACGAGCAGTACTTC. The chain employs TRBV7-9 and TRBJ2-7; tentative D call: TRBD2 (5 bases). There are 15 residues in the CDR3. Per the germline V gene, CDR1 is SEHNR and CDR2 is FQNEAQ (reference sequence). V was pared by 3 bases and J by 1 base, with 13 bases between.

The gene calls are TRBV6-1 and TRBJ2-5; 11 bases agree with TRBD1. The CDR3 is 17 amino acids. V dropped 0 bases and J dropped 7; count of bases not matched to a gene: 10. Germline V gives CDR1 MNHNS, CDR2 SASEGT. CDR3 nucleotide sequence: TGTGCCAGCAGTGAAGCGGAATGGGACAGGGGGAAGAGGACCCAGTACTTC. Residues: CASSEAEWDRGKRTQYF.

This clone was seen once. V is TRBV7-6 and J is TRBJ2-7; TRBD2 is a possible D gene (6 bases). This CDR3 is built from 13 residues. The V gene's germline CDR1 is SGHVS and CDR2 FNYEAQ. Trimming stripped 1 base from V and 6 bases from J, with 10 bases between. CDR3 amino acids: CASSLDRRGEQYF. CDR3 in DNA: TGTGCCAGCAGCTTAGATCGGCGGGGCGAGCAGTACTTC.

The V and J genes are TRBV5-5 and TRBJ2-7; 10 positions match TRBD2. The J segment lost 0 bases and the V segment lost 2 bases, leaving 2 bases of the junction unmatched. CDR1 and CDR2 (germline): SGHKS, YYEKEE (reference sequence). This CDR3 has 15 amino acids. The CDR3 spells CASSLLAGISYEQYF. In DNA form, the CDR3 reads TGTGCCAGCAGCTTACTAGCGGGGATCTCCTACGAGCAGTACTTC.